This T cell receptor (beta chain) appears in the sequencing data of a study of blood T cell repertoires in COVID-19. About the study: Samples came from the United States, Italy and Spain, spanning acute and convalescent COVID-19. From T cells, B-cell-depleted T cells, or PBMCs came the material, which was cDNA or gDNA.

As processed by the authors: Scientists estimated how many nucleated cells there were by amplifying reference gene primers. Method: immunoSEQ multiplex PCR; TCRdb's copy keeps in-frame clones and lacks some. The DNA was the basis for D and trimming; V, J and clone size are from that table. The sample records approximately 110,000 clones, over 70% being singletons. This clone was counted a single time. The CDR3 has 16 amino acids. V lost 4 bases and J lost 4; bases outside the gene matches: 7. Germline CDR1 and CDR2: MNHNY and SVGAGI (reference sequence). This clonotype was obtained from a human donor in a cohort sampled during active or convalescent COVID-19. Sequenced material: peripheral blood. This chain joins TRBV6-6 and TRBJ2-7, with TRBD2 matching 13 bases. Here the CDR3 DNA reads TGTGCCAGCAGTTCCCTAGGACTAGCGGGAGCTTACGAGCAGTACTTC. Its protein is CASSSLGLAGAYEQYF.